This T cell receptor (beta chain) comes out of a study of cytomegalovirus exposure and HLA in healthy donors. The germline CDR1 and CDR2 sequences are ENHRY and SYGVKD. The ends lost 5 bases at V and 1 base at J; junction bases unmatched: 6. This CDR3 region has 15 residues. Primers included in the PCR were 60 Vbeta and 13 Jbeta primers. Original processing methods: In a later analysis, 75 million to 95 million unique TCR beta chains included roughly 11 million shared by two or more donors. Here immunoSEQ multiplex PCR was the method, and the copy in TCRdb shows in-frame clones only, minus some. That table supplies the V and J calls and clone size; D and trimming were determined from the DNA. The data hold under 200,000 clones, with roughly 80% observed a single time.

This TCR was recovered from a man aged 50-60 years in good health and CMV-seropositive. The chain joins TRBV10-3 to TRBJ1-1; 8 bases match TRBD1. The sequenced sample consisted of PBMCs. The CDR3 coding sequence is TGTGCCATCAGTCCTGGACAGGGAGGGAACACTGAAGCTTTCTTT. This gives the protein CAISPGQGGNTEAFF.